The 19 T cell receptor beta chains listed next were all sequenced from one sample in a study of cytomegalovirus exposure and HLA in healthy donors. PCR used 60 Vbeta primers and 13 Jbeta primers. Repertoires were generated with immunoSEQ multiplex PCR, while TCRdb's copy carries only in-frame clones and drops some. The sample has about 110,000 clones, around four fifths seen once. The sequenced material came from PBMCs. The origin of the receptors is a man younger than 40 in good health and CMV-seropositive.

This clone came up a few times. The V gene is TRBV12-2, the J gene TRBJ1-1; whether TRBD1, the table's D call, matches the DNA was not checked. TRBV12-2 is listed as a pseudogene. This CDR3 is built from 14 residues. The CDR3 reads CASRIGADNTEAFF. DNA for the CDR3: TGTGCAAGTCGGATAGGGGCCGATAACACTGAAGCTTTCTTT.

The chain recombines TRBV7-2 with TRBJ2-5, with 7 bases identical to TRBD2. From germline, CDR1 is SGHTA and CDR2 FQGNSA. The CDR3 contains 15 residues. Trimming cost V 5 bases and J 2 bases; bases outside gene matches: 8. CDR3 sequence: CASSLNGGMQETQYF. Written as DNA, the CDR3 is TGTGCCAGCAGCCTAAACGGGGGGATGCAAGAGACCCAGTACTTC.

Only one count was recorded for this clone. The chain has TRBV5-6 and TRBJ2-3, with a weak D call TRBD2 (7 bases). V shed 4 bases and J shed 2 bases, with 20 bases lying between them. The germline gives CDR1 SGHDT, CDR2 YYEEEE. The CDR3 length is 17 residues. Here the CDR3 reads CASSPEGGRGATDTQYF. CDR3 in DNA: TGTGCCAGCAGCCCGGAAGGGGGTCGGGGGGCCACAGATACGCAGTATTTT.

The gene calls are TRBV4-3 and TRBJ2-5; D possibly corresponds to TRBD1 (6 bases). The CDR3 is made up of 18 amino acids. V was clipped by 3 bases and J by 5 bases, with 25 bases between them. From germline, CDR1 is LGHNA and CDR2 YSLEER. CDR3 bases: TGCGCCAGCAGCCAGTCTATGGGGGCCGTCTTGGGGGCGGAGACCCAGTACTTC. Its translation is CASSQSMGAVLGAETQYF.

The genes are TRBV5-1 and TRBJ1-2; the match to TRBD1 covers 10 bases. Per germline, CDR1 SGHRS and CDR2 YFSETQ. The CDR3 length is 13 residues. With 4 bases clipped from V and 6 bases from J, the junction kept 3 bases outside the gene matches. The CDR3 DNA reads TGCGCCAGCAGCCGGGACAGGGGACATGGCTACACCTTC. This translates into CASSRDRGHGYTF.

The chain uses TRBV7-8 and TRBJ1-3, with D hard to call. Germline-derived CDR1 and CDR2 are SGHVS and FQNEAQ. V dropped 4 bases and J dropped 0 bases, with 13 bases sitting between them. The CDR3 extends over 16 amino acids. The CDR3 spells CASSSPSTSSGNTIYF. CDR3 coding DNA: TGTGCCAGCAGCTCACCTAGCACCTCCTCTGGAAACACCATATATTTT.

This clone occurred once. The CDR3 protein is CASSFKGSGVTGELFF. The CDR3 nucleotides read TGTGCCAGCAGCTTCAAAGGAAGCGGAGTAACCGGGGAGCTGTTTTTT. The chain combines TRBV7-3 with TRBJ2-2; a possible D gene is TRBD2 (5 bases). Trimming removed 3 bases at V and 5 bases at J, with 16 bases between. The CDR3 runs to 16 residues. The germline V gene encodes CDR1 SGHTA and CDR2 FQGTGA.

The DNA for the CDR3 is TGTGCCAGCAGCCCTTCTAGCGGGGGGCCCAGCACAGATACGCAGTATTTT. Its protein is CASSPSSGGPSTDTQYF. This sequence joins TRBV7-2 and TRBJ2-3; 11 nucleotides match TRBD2. The CDR3 length is 17 residues. The V and J ends lost 5 bases and 0 bases, in that order; junction bases with no gene match: 7. The germline CDR1 and CDR2 sequences are SGHTA and FQGNSA.

CDR3 region: CASSLGGEGTAGELFF. As DNA, the CDR3 is TGTGCCAGCAGCTTAGGGGGTGAGGGTACTGCCGGGGAGCTGTTTTTT. The chain employs TRBV7-8 and TRBJ2-2, with D possibly TRBD2 on 5 matching bases. The germline V gene encodes CDR1 SGHVS and CDR2 FQNEAQ. The CDR3 has 16 residues. Trimming took 1 base from V and 6 from J, leaving 15 bases between them.

The chain combines TRBV5-6 with TRBJ1-2; TRBD1 matches 9 bases. Looked up from germline, CDR1 is SGHDT and CDR2 is YYEEEE. With V trimmed by 5 bases and J by 3 bases, 11 bases remained unmatched. The CDR3 totals 16 residues. As DNA, the CDR3 is TGTGCCAGCAGGAGACAGGGGGGTTCTTCGGACTATGGCTACACCTTC. It is translated as CASRRQGGSSDYGYTF.

This clone has a count of ten or more. J is TRBJ2-1 and V is TRBV5-4; 11 bases agree with TRBD2. J was trimmed by 2 bases and V by 2 bases; bases with no gene match: 12. The CDR3 has 19 amino acids. Germline V gene data show CDR1 as SGHNT and CDR2 as YYREEE (reference sequence). The CDR3 loop is CASSFTSGGDNSAYNEQFF. The CDR3 DNA reads TGTGCCAGCAGCTTTACTAGCGGGGGTGACAATTCAGCCTACAATGAGCAGTTCTTC.

The rearrangement joins TRBV14 to TRBJ1-1; 9 nucleotides agree with TRBD1. The CDR3 loop spans 15 amino acids. Germline loops: CDR1 SGHDN, CDR2 FVKESK. With 3 bases clipped from V and 6 bases from J, the junction kept 8 bases outside the gene matches. CDR3 protein: CASSHVGQGFAEAFF. CDR3 nucleotides: TGTGCCAGCAGCCACGTTGGACAGGGGTTCGCTGAAGCTTTCTTT.

This chain connects TRBV19 to TRBJ2-3; TRBD1 agrees at 7 bases. The J segment lost 8 bases and the V segment lost 1 base, leaving 6 bases of the junction unmatched. There are 14 residues in the CDR3. Per the germline V gene, CDR1 is LNHDA and CDR2 is SQIVND (reference sequence). The CDR3 spells CASSIGQGTATQYF. For the CDR3, the DNA is TGTGCCAGTAGTATAGGACAGGGAACCGCTACGCAGTATTTT. Using reference TRBV19 and TRBJ2-3 for the parts outside the CDR3, the full variable domain is DGGITQSPKYLFRKEGQNVTLSCEQNLNHDAMYWYRQDPGQGLRLIYYSQIVNDFQKGDIAEGYSVSREKKESFPLTVTSAQKNPTAFYLCASSIGQGTATQYFGPGTRLTVL.

This chain connects TRBV19 to TRBJ2-7; D may be TRBD2 (6 bases). The germline V and J ends were trimmed by 3 bases and 3 bases, with 12 bases remaining between them. Germline V gene sequence: CDR1 LNHDA, CDR2 SQIVND (reference sequence). The CDR3 has 14 residues. CDR3 sequence reads: CASSMSTAGYEQYF. For the CDR3, the DNA is TGTGCCAGTAGTATGTCGACAGCGGGCTACGAGCAGTACTTC.

This clone came up a few times. The genes are TRBV7-6 and TRBJ2-5; 7 bases map to TRBD1. From germline, CDR1 is SGHVS and CDR2 FNYEAQ. The V gene end was trimmed by 5 bases and the J gene end by 2 bases; junction bases not matched to a gene: 11. CDR3 length: 16 amino acids. CDR3 residues: CASSLRGTVNQETQYF. CDR3 bases: TGTGCCAGCAGCCTAAGAGGGACAGTCAATCAAGAGACCCAGTACTTC.

This clone was seen just once. For the CDR3, the DNA is TGTGCCAGCTCACCACGGCAACAGGGGGCGGGTGAGCAGTACTTC. Translation gives CASSPRQQGAGEQYF. V usage is TRBV18 and J usage is TRBJ2-7; 9 nucleotides agree with TRBD1. CDR1 and CDR2 (germline): KGHSH, LQKENI. V dropped 1 base and J dropped 7; count of bases not matched to a gene: 8. This CDR3 region has 15 residues.

In its sample, this clone was seen once. The same CDR3 arises from other DNA sequences in this sample as well. The genes are TRBV7-9 and TRBJ1-1; D unresolved. Germline V lookup: CDR1 SEHNR, CDR2 FQNEAQ (reference sequence). Trimming stripped 4 bases from V and 2 bases from J, with 5 bases between. The CDR3 is 12 amino acids. The CDR3, as DNA: TGTGCCAGCAGCTCGACAAACACTGAAGCTTTCTTT. It translates to CASSSTNTEAFF.

The chain carries TRBV7-3 and TRBJ1-1; maybe TRBD1 (6 bases). This CDR3 has 17 residues. Per germline, CDR1 SGHTA and CDR2 FQGTGA. The V and J ends lost 5 bases and 0 bases respectively, with 19 bases between them. CDR3 sequence (DNA): TGTGCCAGCAGCAAAGAAGGACAGCTAAACATGAACACTGAAGCTTTCTTT. This gives the protein CASSKEGQLNMNTEAFF.

The chain employs TRBV5-6 and TRBJ1-2, with D unclear. V lost 2 bases to trimming and J lost 1 base, with 3 bases between them. This CDR3 is 12 amino acids long. Germline CDR1 and CDR2: SGHDT and YYEEEE. The CDR3 loop is CASSFYNYGYTF. Written as DNA, the CDR3 is TGTGCCAGCAGCTTCTATAACTATGGCTACACCTTC.